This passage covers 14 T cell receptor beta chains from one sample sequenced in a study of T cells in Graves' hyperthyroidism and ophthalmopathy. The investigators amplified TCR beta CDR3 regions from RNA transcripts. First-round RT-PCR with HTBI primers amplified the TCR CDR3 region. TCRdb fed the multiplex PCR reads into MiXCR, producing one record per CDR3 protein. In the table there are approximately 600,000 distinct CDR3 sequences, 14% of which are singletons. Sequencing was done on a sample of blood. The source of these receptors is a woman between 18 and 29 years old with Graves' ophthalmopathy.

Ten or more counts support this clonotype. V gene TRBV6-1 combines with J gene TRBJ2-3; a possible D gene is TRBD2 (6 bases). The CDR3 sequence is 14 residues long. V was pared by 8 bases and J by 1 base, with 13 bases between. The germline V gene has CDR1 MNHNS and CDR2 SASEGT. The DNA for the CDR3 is TGTGCCAGCGAAACGGGAGCAGGCACAGATACGCAGTATTTT. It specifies CASETGAGTDTQYF.

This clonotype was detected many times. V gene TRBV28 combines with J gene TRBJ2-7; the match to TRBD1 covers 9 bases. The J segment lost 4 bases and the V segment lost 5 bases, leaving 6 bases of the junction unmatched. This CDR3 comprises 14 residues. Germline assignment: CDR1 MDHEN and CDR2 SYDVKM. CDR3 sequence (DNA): TGTGCCAGCAGTCACGGGACAGGGTCATACGAGCAGTACTTC. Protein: CASSHGTGSYEQYF.

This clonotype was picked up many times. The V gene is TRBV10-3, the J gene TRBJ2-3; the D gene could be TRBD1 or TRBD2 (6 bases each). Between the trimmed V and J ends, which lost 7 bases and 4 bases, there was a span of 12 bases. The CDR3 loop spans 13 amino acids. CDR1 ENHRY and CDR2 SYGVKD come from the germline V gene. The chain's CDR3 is CAINGGLADTQYF. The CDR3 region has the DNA TGTGCCATCAACGGGGGCTTGGCAGATACGCAGTATTTT.

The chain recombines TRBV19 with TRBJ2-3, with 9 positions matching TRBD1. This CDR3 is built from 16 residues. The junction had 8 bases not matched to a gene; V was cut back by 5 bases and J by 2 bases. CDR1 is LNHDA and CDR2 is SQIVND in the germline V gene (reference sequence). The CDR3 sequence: CASSFRTGDITDTQYF. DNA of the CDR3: TGTGCCAGTAGTTTCAGGACAGGGGACATCACAGATACGCAGTATTTT.

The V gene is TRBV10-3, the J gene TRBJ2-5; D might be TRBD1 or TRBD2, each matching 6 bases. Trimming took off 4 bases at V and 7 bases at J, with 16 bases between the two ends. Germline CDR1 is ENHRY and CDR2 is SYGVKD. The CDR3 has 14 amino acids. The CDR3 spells CAISGSDRRGTQYF. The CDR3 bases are TGTGCCATCAGTGGGAGTGACAGGCGGGGGACCCAGTACTTC.

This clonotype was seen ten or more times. CDR3 in DNA: TGTGCCAGCAGCAATGGTTTCGGGCAGTACTTC. This codes for CASSNGFGQYF. This chain joins TRBV11-2 and TRBJ2-7, with D unresolved. This CDR3 region has 11 residues. CDR1 and CDR2 (germline): SGHAT, FQNNGV. Trimming took off 5 bases at V and 9 bases at J, with 11 bases between the two ends.

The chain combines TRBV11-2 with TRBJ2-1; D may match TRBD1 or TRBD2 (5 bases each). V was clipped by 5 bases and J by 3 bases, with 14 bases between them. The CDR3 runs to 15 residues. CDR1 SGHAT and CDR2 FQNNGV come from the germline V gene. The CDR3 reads CASSGGPYHYNEQFF. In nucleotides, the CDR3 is TGTGCCAGCAGCGGGGGACCGTACCACTACAATGAGCAGTTCTTC.

The CDR3 DNA is TGTGCCAGCAGTGACCGTCGGGGGCGGGACACTGAAGCTTTCTTT. Protein product: CASSDRRGRDTEAFF. The rearrangement uses TRBV12-3 or TRBV12-4 and TRBJ1-1; possible D gene TRBD1, 6 bases. This CDR3 spans 15 amino acids. V was clipped by 5 bases and J by 3 bases, with 16 bases between them.

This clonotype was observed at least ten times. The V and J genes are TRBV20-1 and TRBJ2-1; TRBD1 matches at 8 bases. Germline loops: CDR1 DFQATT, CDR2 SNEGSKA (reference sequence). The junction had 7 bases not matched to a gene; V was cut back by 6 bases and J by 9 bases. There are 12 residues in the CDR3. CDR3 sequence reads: CSATPGGGEQFF. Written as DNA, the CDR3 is TGCAGTGCCACCCCAGGGGGCGGTGAGCAGTTCTTC.

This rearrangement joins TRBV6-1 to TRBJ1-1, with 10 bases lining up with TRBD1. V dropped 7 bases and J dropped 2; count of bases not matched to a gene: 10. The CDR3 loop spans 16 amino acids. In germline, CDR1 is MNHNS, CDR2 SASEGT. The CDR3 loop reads CASTIFRDRGNTEAFF. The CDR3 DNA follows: TGTGCCAGCACAATTTTCCGGGACAGGGGTAACACTGAAGCTTTCTTT.

CDR3 residues: CACTNREEETQYF. The CDR3 bases are TGTGCCTGCACCAATAGAGAAGAAGAGACCCAGTACTTC. The V gene is TRBV27, the J gene TRBJ2-5; D not resolved. The CDR3 is made up of 13 amino acids. Germline V gene sequence: CDR1 MNHEY, CDR2 SMNVEV (reference sequence). V was shortened by 11 bases and J by 3 bases, with 16 bases between the two germline ends.

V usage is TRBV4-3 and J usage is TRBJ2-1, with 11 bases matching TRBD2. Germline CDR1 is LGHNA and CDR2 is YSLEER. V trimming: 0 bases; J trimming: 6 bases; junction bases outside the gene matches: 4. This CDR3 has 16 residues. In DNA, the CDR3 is TGCGCCAGCAGCCAAGACCGACTAGCGGGATTCAATGAGCAGTTCTTC. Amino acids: CASSQDRLAGFNEQFF.

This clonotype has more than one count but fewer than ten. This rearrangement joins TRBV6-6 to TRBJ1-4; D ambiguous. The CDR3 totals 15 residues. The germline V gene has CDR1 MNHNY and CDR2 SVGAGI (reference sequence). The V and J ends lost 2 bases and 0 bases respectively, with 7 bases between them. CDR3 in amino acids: CASSYTSTTNEKLFF. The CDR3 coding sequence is TGTGCCAGCAGTTACACCTCGACAACTAATGAAAAACTGTTTTTT.

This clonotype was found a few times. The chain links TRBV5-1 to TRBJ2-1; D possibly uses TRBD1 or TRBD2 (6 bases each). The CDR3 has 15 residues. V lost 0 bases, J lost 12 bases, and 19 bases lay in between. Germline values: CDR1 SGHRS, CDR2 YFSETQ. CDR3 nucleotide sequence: TGCGCCAGCAGCTTGGAAGGGAGGTTCGTAGGGGGGCAGTTCTTC. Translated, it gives CASSLEGRFVGGQFF.